Listed below are T cell receptor beta chains from one sample, sequenced in a study of beta chain features in type 1 diabetes. Produced via immunoSEQ multiplex PCR; TCRdb's table is partial and in-frame only. The sample lists approximately 160,000 clones, over 55% occurring once. Sequenced sample: naive CD4+ T cells from blood. Receptors originate from a man aged 30-40 years with type 1 diabetes. Both conserved end residues are part of each CDR3. Each record gives: D gene, V gene, J gene, clone size, CDR3 length, CDR3 protein, CDR3 DNA. A D gene is named only where the DNA matches it firmly. Only some rows state a clone size, as once, few, many or a class for expanded clones.

D gene: -
V gene: TRBV7-2
J gene: TRBJ2-3
clone size: -
CDR3 length: 14
CDR3 protein: CASNPQPQADTQYF
CDR3 DNA: TGTGCCAGCAACCCCCAGCCACAGGCAGATACGCAGTATTTT

D gene: -
V gene: TRBV4-3
J gene: TRBJ1-2
clone size: few
CDR3 length: 13
CDR3 protein: CASSVVGSDGYTF
CDR3 DNA: TGCGCCAGCAGCGTCGTAGGGAGCGATGGCTACACCTTC

D gene: -
V gene: TRBV19
J gene: TRBJ2-3
clone size: -
CDR3 length: 13
CDR3 protein: CASSIWGTDTQYF
CDR3 DNA: TGTGCCAGTAGTATTTGGGGGACAGATACGCAGTATTTT

D gene: -
V gene: TRBV30
J gene: TRBJ2-5
clone size: -
CDR3 length: 11
CDR3 protein: CAWSIMETQYF
CDR3 DNA: TGTGCCTGGTCCATAATGGAGACCCAGTACTTC

D gene: -
V gene: TRBV18
J gene: TRBJ2-3
clone size: -
CDR3 length: 16
CDR3 protein: CASSFRDSGSTDTQYF
CDR3 DNA: TGTGCCAGCTCATTCCGGGACAGCGGGAGCACAGATACGCAGTATTTT

D gene: TRBD1
V gene: TRBV25-1
J gene: TRBJ1-6
clone size: once
CDR3 length: 17
CDR3 protein: CASSPQGAQGASSPLHF
CDR3 DNA: TGTGCCAGCAGTCCCCAGGGGGCACAGGGGGCATCATCACCCCTCCACTTT

D gene: -
V gene: TRBV7-2
J gene: TRBJ2-5
clone size: -
CDR3 length: 14
CDR3 protein: CASSLDAGQETQYF
CDR3 DNA: TGTGCCAGCAGCTTAGATGCGGGACAAGAGACCCAGTACTTC

D gene: -
V gene: TRBV15
J gene: TRBJ2-5
clone size: -
CDR3 length: 16
CDR3 protein: CATSTPWGLYQETQYF
CDR3 DNA: TGTGCCACCAGCACCCCGTGGGGACTGTACCAAGAGACCCAGTACTTC

D gene: TRBD1
V gene: TRBV27
J gene: TRBJ1-5
clone size: -
CDR3 length: 14
CDR3 protein: CASSLKGGGQPQHF
CDR3 DNA: TGTGCCAGCAGTTTGAAAGGGGGCGGGCAGCCCCAGCATTTT

D gene: -
V gene: TRBV29-1
J gene: TRBJ1-3
clone size: -
CDR3 length: 12
CDR3 protein: CSVGTGGNTIYF
CDR3 DNA: TGCAGCGTTGGGACGGGCGGAAACACCATATATTTT

D gene: -
V gene: TRBV28
J gene: TRBJ2-7
clone size: -
CDR3 length: 13
CDR3 protein: CATYADAPGEQYF
CDR3 DNA: TGTGCCACTTATGCAGACGCCCCAGGAGAGCAGTACTTC

D gene: TRBD1
V gene: TRBV6-5
J gene: TRBJ1-1
clone size: -
CDR3 length: 15
CDR3 protein: CASSYGHRGSTEAFF
CDR3 DNA: TGTGCCAGCAGTTACGGTCACAGGGGTTCCACTGAAGCTTTCTTT

D gene: -
V gene: TRBV29-1
J gene: TRBJ1-1
clone size: -
CDR3 length: 10
CDR3 protein: CRAGELEAFF
CDR3 DNA: TGCAGAGCGGGGGAGCTGGAAGCTTTCTTT

D gene: TRBD1
V gene: TRBV7-2
J gene: TRBJ1-6
clone size: -
CDR3 length: 15
CDR3 protein: CASSLVRTGGSPLHF
CDR3 DNA: TGTGCCAGCAGCTTAGTCAGGACAGGAGGTTCACCCCTCCACTTT

D gene: -
V gene: TRBV6-5
J gene: TRBJ2-6
clone size: -
CDR3 length: 11
CDR3 protein: CAFDGANVLTF
CDR3 DNA: TGTGCCTTCGATGGGGCCAACGTCCTGACTTTC

D gene: -
V gene: TRBV5-1
J gene: TRBJ2-2
clone size: -
CDR3 length: 13
CDR3 protein: CASSSSETGELFF
CDR3 DNA: TGCGCCAGCAGCTCTAGCGAGACCGGGGAGCTGTTTTTT

D gene: TRBD1
V gene: TRBV7-9
J gene: TRBJ2-7
clone size: few
CDR3 length: 14
CDR3 protein: CASGRDSTIYEQYF
CDR3 DNA: TGTGCCAGCGGCCGGGACAGCACTATCTACGAGCAGTACTTC

D gene: TRBD1
V gene: TRBV29-1
J gene: TRBJ1-1
clone size: -
CDR3 length: 13
CDR3 protein: CSVLGQVRAEAFF
CDR3 DNA: TGCAGCGTTCTGGGACAGGTGAGGGCTGAAGCTTTCTTT

D gene: TRBD1
V gene: TRBV29-1
J gene: TRBJ1-3
clone size: -
CDR3 length: 14
CDR3 protein: CSVGTGLSGNTIYF
CDR3 DNA: TGCAGCGTCGGGACAGGGCTCTCTGGAAACACCATATATTTT

D gene: -
V gene: TRBV30
J gene: TRBJ1-5
clone size: -
CDR3 length: 15
CDR3 protein: CAWSLPTAWGQPQHF
CDR3 DNA: TGTGCCTGGAGTCTTCCTACAGCGTGGGGCCAGCCCCAGCATTTT

D gene: -
V gene: TRBV28
J gene: TRBJ2-7
clone size: few
CDR3 length: 15
CDR3 protein: CASSLGVQSSYEQYF
CDR3 DNA: TGTGCCAGCAGTTTAGGAGTTCAAAGCTCCTACGAGCAGTACTTC

D gene: -
V gene: TRBV9
J gene: TRBJ2-2
clone size: -
CDR3 length: 11
CDR3 protein: CASSSRGELFF
CDR3 DNA: TGTGCCAGCAGCTCGCGGGGGGAGCTGTTTTTT

D gene: -
V gene: TRBV7-2
J gene: TRBJ1-2
clone size: -
CDR3 length: 12
CDR3 protein: CASSQTGYGYTF
CDR3 DNA: TGTGCCAGCAGCCAGACTGGCTATGGCTACACCTTC

D gene: TRBD2
V gene: TRBV9
J gene: TRBJ2-1
clone size: -
CDR3 length: 16
CDR3 protein: CASSVELAGGHNEQFF
CDR3 DNA: TGTGCCAGCAGCGTAGAGTTAGCGGGGGGACACAATGAGCAGTTCTTC

D gene: -
V gene: TRBV6-5
J gene: TRBJ2-7
clone size: -
CDR3 length: 12
CDR3 protein: CASVGGSNEQYF
CDR3 DNA: TGTGCCAGTGTTGGAGGGTCTAACGAGCAGTACTTC

D gene: -
V gene: TRBV25-1
J gene: TRBJ1-2
clone size: -
CDR3 length: 11
CDR3 protein: CASSEPRGYTF
CDR3 DNA: TGTGCCAGCAGTGAACCTCGTGGCTACACCTTC

D gene: -
V gene: TRBV30
J gene: TRBJ2-3
clone size: -
CDR3 length: 13
CDR3 protein: CAWARASTDTQYF
CDR3 DNA: TGTGCCTGGGCGCGTGCTAGCACAGATACGCAGTATTTT

D gene: -
V gene: TRBV5-1
J gene: TRBJ2-2
clone size: few
CDR3 length: 15
CDR3 protein: CASSLSRENTGELFF
CDR3 DNA: TGCGCCAGCAGCTTGAGCAGAGAAAACACCGGGGAGCTGTTTTTT

D gene: -
V gene: TRBV18
J gene: TRBJ2-1
clone size: -
CDR3 length: 15
CDR3 protein: CASSPEVPGNNEQFF
CDR3 DNA: TGTGCCAGCTCACCCGAGGTTCCGGGCAACAATGAGCAGTTCTTC

D gene: -
V gene: TRBV11-2
J gene: TRBJ2-1
clone size: -
CDR3 length: 12
CDR3 protein: CASRGSNNEQFF
CDR3 DNA: TGTGCCAGCAGAGGGTCGAACAATGAGCAGTTCTTC

D gene: -
V gene: TRBV7-2
J gene: TRBJ1-5
clone size: -
CDR3 length: 13
CDR3 protein: CASSLEEGQPQHF
CDR3 DNA: TGTGCCAGCAGCTTAGAGGAAGGTCAGCCCCAGCATTTT

D gene: -
V gene: TRBV5-6
J gene: TRBJ2-3
clone size: -
CDR3 length: 16
CDR3 protein: CASSLWTAKGTDTQYF
CDR3 DNA: TGTGCCAGCAGCTTGTGGACCGCAAAAGGCACAGATACGCAGTATTTT

D gene: TRBD1
V gene: TRBV9
J gene: TRBJ2-2
clone size: -
CDR3 length: 15
CDR3 protein: CASSRTGDLTGELFF
CDR3 DNA: TGTGCCAGCAGCAGGACAGGGGACCTCACCGGGGAGCTGTTTTTT

D gene: -
V gene: TRBV30
J gene: TRBJ1-1
clone size: -
CDR3 length: 14
CDR3 protein: CAWSVAGVNTEAFF
CDR3 DNA: TGTGCCTGGAGTGTAGCGGGAGTTAACACTGAAGCTTTCTTT

D gene: -
V gene: TRBV7-6
J gene: TRBJ2-1
clone size: -
CDR3 length: 12
CDR3 protein: CASSLVGDEQFF
CDR3 DNA: TGTGCCAGCAGCTTAGTAGGCGATGAGCAGTTCTTC

D gene: -
V gene: TRBV7-2
J gene: TRBJ2-1
clone size: -
CDR3 length: 13
CDR3 protein: CASISSAYNEQFF
CDR3 DNA: TGTGCCAGCATCTCGAGCGCTTACAATGAGCAGTTCTTC

D gene: TRBD1
V gene: TRBV6-5
J gene: TRBJ2-5
clone size: -
CDR3 length: 13
CDR3 protein: CASSDRGPETQYF
CDR3 DNA: TGTGCCAGCAGTGACAGGGGGCCGGAGACCCAGTACTTC

D gene: TRBD2
V gene: TRBV9
J gene: TRBJ2-1
clone size: -
CDR3 length: 17
CDR3 protein: CASSVGRGGPAYNEQFF
CDR3 DNA: TGTGCCAGCAGCGTAGGCCGCGGGGGGCCCGCGTACAATGAGCAGTTCTTC

D gene: -
V gene: TRBV29-1
J gene: TRBJ1-2
clone size: -
CDR3 length: 14
CDR3 protein: CSVEEEGDYYGYTF
CDR3 DNA: TGCAGCGTTGAAGAAGAGGGCGATTACTATGGCTACACCTTC

D gene: TRBD1
V gene: TRBV7-9
J gene: TRBJ2-7
clone size: -
CDR3 length: 13
CDR3 protein: CASSFGTGAEQYF
CDR3 DNA: TGTGCCAGCAGCTTCGGGACAGGGGCCGAGCAGTACTTC

D gene: -
V gene: TRBV9
J gene: TRBJ2-2
clone size: few
CDR3 length: 14
CDR3 protein: CASSGHRNTGELFF
CDR3 DNA: TGTGCCAGCAGCGGGCACAGAAACACCGGGGAGCTGTTTTTT

D gene: -
V gene: TRBV4-1
J gene: TRBJ2-1
clone size: -
CDR3 length: 17
CDR3 protein: CASSQEFWQDGYNEQFF
CDR3 DNA: TGCGCCAGCAGCCAAGAATTTTGGCAGGACGGCTACAATGAGCAGTTCTTC

D gene: -
V gene: TRBV5-1
J gene: TRBJ1-5
clone size: -
CDR3 length: 15
CDR3 protein: CASSLVRENNQPQHF
CDR3 DNA: TGCGCCAGCAGCTTGGTGAGGGAGAACAATCAGCCCCAGCATTTT

D gene: TRBD1
V gene: TRBV29-1
J gene: TRBJ2-3
clone size: few
CDR3 length: 14
CDR3 protein: CSTPGRGRTDTQYF
CDR3 DNA: TGCAGCACTCCTGGAAGGGGGCGCACAGATACGCAGTATTTT

D gene: -
V gene: TRBV27
J gene: TRBJ2-1
clone size: -
CDR3 length: 14
CDR3 protein: CASIDLQGGNEQFF
CDR3 DNA: TGTGCCAGCATCGACCTACAGGGAGGCAATGAGCAGTTCTTC

D gene: TRBD2
V gene: TRBV7-7
J gene: TRBJ2-1
clone size: -
CDR3 length: 15
CDR3 protein: CASSSSGGAFNEQFF
CDR3 DNA: TGTGCTAGCAGCTCAAGCGGGGGGGCCTTCAATGAGCAGTTCTTC

D gene: -
V gene: TRBV25-1
J gene: TRBJ1-2
clone size: -
CDR3 length: 16
CDR3 protein: CASSDQGRELNYGYTF
CDR3 DNA: TGTGCCAGCAGTGATCAGGGGCGCGAACTGAACTATGGCTACACCTTC

D gene: TRBD1
V gene: TRBV30
J gene: TRBJ1-5
clone size: -
CDR3 length: 13
CDR3 protein: CAWSPDRGQPQHF
CDR3 DNA: TGTGCCTGGAGTCCCGACAGGGGGCAGCCCCAGCATTTT

D gene: TRBD2
V gene: TRBV28
J gene: TRBJ2-3
clone size: -
CDR3 length: 14
CDR3 protein: CASRVAGGRDTQYF
CDR3 DNA: TGTGCCAGCAGGGTAGCGGGGGGACGAGATACGCAGTATTTT

D gene: TRBD1
V gene: TRBV29-1
J gene: TRBJ1-5
clone size: -
CDR3 length: 13
CDR3 protein: CSVGQGSNQPQHF
CDR3 DNA: TGCAGCGTAGGACAGGGGAGCAATCAGCCCCAGCATTTT

D gene: -
V gene: TRBV29-1
J gene: TRBJ2-6
clone size: few
CDR3 length: 14
CDR3 protein: CSVGDGSGANVLTF
CDR3 DNA: TGCAGCGTTGGAGACGGCTCTGGGGCCAACGTCCTGACTTTC

D gene: -
V gene: TRBV7-2
J gene: TRBJ2-3
clone size: few
CDR3 length: 14
CDR3 protein: CASRTQWSTDTQYF
CDR3 DNA: TGTGCCAGCAGAACTCAATGGAGCACAGATACGCAGTATTTT

D gene: -
V gene: TRBV7-9
J gene: TRBJ2-3
clone size: -
CDR3 length: 12
CDR3 protein: CASSLVADTQYF
CDR3 DNA: TGTGCCAGCAGCTTAGTCGCAGATACGCAGTATTTT

D gene: TRBD1
V gene: TRBV7-9
J gene: TRBJ1-6
clone size: -
CDR3 length: 15
CDR3 protein: CASSYRDRHNSPLHF
CDR3 DNA: TGTGCCAGCAGCTACCGGGACAGGCATAATTCACCCCTCCACTTT

D gene: -
V gene: TRBV2
J gene: TRBJ1-1
clone size: once
CDR3 length: 13
CDR3 protein: CASSGVDDTEAFF
CDR3 DNA: TGTGCCAGCAGTGGCGTGGATGACACTGAAGCTTTCTTT

D gene: TRBD1
V gene: TRBV19
J gene: TRBJ2-4
clone size: -
CDR3 length: 15
CDR3 protein: CASSSGTVAKNIQYF
CDR3 DNA: TGTGCCAGTAGCTCCGGGACAGTAGCCAAAAACATTCAGTACTTC

D gene: -
V gene: TRBV30
J gene: TRBJ2-7
clone size: -
CDR3 length: 12
CDR3 protein: CAWSVSNGEQYF
CDR3 DNA: TGTGCCTGGAGTGTGTCCAACGGCGAGCAGTACTTC

D gene: -
V gene: TRBV29-1
J gene: TRBJ2-3
clone size: -
CDR3 length: 13
CDR3 protein: CSVEETRTDTQYF
CDR3 DNA: TGCAGCGTTGAAGAGACTAGGACAGATACGCAGTATTTT

D gene: -
V gene: TRBV30
J gene: TRBJ1-6
clone size: few
CDR3 length: 13
CDR3 protein: CAWSTAVATPLHF
CDR3 DNA: TGTGCCTGGAGTACGGCGGTGGCGACACCCCTCCACTTT